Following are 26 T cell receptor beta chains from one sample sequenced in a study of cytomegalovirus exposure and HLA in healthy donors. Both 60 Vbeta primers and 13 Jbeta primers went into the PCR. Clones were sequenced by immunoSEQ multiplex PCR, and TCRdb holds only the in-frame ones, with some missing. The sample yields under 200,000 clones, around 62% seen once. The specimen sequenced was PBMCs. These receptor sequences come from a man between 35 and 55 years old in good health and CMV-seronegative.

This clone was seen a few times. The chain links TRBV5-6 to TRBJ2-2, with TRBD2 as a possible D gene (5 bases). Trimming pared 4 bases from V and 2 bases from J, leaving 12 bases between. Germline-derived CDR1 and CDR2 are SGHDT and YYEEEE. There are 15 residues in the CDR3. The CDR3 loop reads CASSTSDFNTGELFF. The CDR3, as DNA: TGTGCCAGCAGCACCTCGGACTTCAACACCGGGGAGCTGTTTTTT.

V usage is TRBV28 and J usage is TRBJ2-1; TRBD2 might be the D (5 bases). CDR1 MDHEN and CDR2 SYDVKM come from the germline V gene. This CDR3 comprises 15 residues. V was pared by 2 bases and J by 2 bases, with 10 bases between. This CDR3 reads CASSLGRATYNEQFF. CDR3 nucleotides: TGTGCCAGCAGTTTAGGGCGGGCCACCTACAATGAGCAGTTCTTC.

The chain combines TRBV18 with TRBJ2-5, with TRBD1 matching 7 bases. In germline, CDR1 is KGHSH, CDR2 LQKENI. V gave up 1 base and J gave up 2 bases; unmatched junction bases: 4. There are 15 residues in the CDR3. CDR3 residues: CASSPLGTAQETQYF. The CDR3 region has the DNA TGTGCCAGCTCACCACTTGGGACAGCACAAGAGACCCAGTACTTC.

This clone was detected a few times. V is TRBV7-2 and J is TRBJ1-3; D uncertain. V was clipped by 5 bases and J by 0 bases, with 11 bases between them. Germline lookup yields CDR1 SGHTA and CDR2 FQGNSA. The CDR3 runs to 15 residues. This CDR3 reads CASSLRGSSGNTIYF. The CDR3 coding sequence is TGTGCCAGCAGCCTCCGGGGATCCTCTGGAAACACCATATATTTT.

CDR3: CASSLAPEPLHF. CDR3 nucleotide sequence: TGTGCCAGCAGCTTAGCCCCGGAGCCCCTCCACTTT. The rearrangement uses TRBV7-2 and TRBJ1-6, with D uncertain. V lost 0 bases, J lost 13 bases, and 7 bases lay in between. The length of the CDR3 is 12 residues. Germline-derived CDR1 and CDR2 are SGHTA and FQGNSA.

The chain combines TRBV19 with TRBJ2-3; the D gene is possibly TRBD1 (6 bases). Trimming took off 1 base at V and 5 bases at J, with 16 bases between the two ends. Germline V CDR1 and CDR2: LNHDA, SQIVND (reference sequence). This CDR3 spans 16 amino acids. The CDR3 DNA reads TGTGCCAGTAGTATAGGCAGGACTGAAGGGGGAGATACGCAGTATTTT. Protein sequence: CASSIGRTEGGDTQYF.

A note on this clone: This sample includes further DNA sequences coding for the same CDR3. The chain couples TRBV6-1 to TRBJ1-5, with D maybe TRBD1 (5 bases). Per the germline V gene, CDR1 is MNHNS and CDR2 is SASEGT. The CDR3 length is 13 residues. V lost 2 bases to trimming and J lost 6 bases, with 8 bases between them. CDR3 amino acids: CASSETGGQPQHF. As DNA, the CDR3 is TGTGCCAGCAGTGAAACAGGCGGTCAGCCCCAGCATTTT.

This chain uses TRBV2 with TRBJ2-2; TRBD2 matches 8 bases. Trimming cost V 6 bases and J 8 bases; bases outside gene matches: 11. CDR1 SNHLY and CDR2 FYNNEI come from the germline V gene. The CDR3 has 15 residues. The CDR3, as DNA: TGTGCCAGCAGGGGCAGCGGGGGTTCCAGGGGGGAGCTGTTTTTT. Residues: CASRGSGGSRGELFF.

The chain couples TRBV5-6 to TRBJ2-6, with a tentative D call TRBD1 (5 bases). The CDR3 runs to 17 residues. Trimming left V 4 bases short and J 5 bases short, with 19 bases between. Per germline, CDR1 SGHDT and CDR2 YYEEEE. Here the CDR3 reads CASSLVEGAHRANVLTF. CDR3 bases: TGTGCCAGCAGCCTGGTTGAAGGGGCTCACCGGGCCAACGTCCTGACTTTC.

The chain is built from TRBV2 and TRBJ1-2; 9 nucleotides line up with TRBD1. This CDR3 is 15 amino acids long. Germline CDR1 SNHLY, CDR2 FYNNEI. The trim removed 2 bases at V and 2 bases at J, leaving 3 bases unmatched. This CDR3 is CASSETGTGNYGYTF. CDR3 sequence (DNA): TGTGCCAGCAGTGAAACCGGGACAGGGAACTATGGCTACACCTTC. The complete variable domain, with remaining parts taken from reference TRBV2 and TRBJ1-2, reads EPEVTQTPSHQVTQMGQEVILRCVPISNHLYFYWYRQILGQKVEFLVSFYNNEISEKSEIFDDQFSVERPDGSNFTLKIRSTKLEDSAMYFCASSETGTGNYGYTFGSGTRLTVV.

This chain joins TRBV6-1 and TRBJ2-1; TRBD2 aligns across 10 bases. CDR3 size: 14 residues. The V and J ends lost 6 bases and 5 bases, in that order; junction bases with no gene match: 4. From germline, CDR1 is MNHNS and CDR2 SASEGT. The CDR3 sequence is CASRSSGSNNEQFF. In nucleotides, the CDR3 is TGTGCCAGCAGATCTAGCGGGAGTAACAATGAGCAGTTCTTC.

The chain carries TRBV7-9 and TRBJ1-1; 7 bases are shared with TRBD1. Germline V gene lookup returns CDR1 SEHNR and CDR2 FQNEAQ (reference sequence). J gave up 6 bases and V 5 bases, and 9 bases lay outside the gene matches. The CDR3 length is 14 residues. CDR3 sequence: CASSTRQGTAEAFF. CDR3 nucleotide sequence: TGTGCCAGCAGCACCCGACAGGGAACAGCTGAAGCTTTCTTT.

The chain's CDR3 is CASSLATVYNEQFF. The CDR3 region has the DNA TGTGCCAGCAGCTTAGCGACAGTCTACAATGAGCAGTTCTTC. The chain links TRBV7-9 to TRBJ2-1, with D perhaps TRBD1 (5 bases). Germline lookup yields CDR1 SEHNR and CDR2 FQNEAQ (reference sequence). The CDR3 has 14 residues. Trimming cost V 0 bases and J 3 bases, with 6 bases left between them.

The CDR3 reads CAWSEWDSTYNEQFF. DNA of the CDR3: TGTGCCTGGAGTGAGTGGGACAGCACCTACAATGAGCAGTTCTTC. The chain links TRBV30 to TRBJ2-1, with 7 bases aligning to TRBD1. The CDR3 has 15 amino acids. V shed 1 base, J shed 2 bases, and the junction held 5 bases outside the gene matches. Germline V lookup: CDR1 GTSNPN, CDR2 SVGIG (reference sequence).

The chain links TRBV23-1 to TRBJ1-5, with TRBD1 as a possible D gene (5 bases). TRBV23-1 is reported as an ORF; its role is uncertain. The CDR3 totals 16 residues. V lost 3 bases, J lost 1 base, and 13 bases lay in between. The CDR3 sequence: CASSHGGSESNQPQHF. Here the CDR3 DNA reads TGCGCCAGCAGTCATGGGGGGTCGGAAAGCAATCAGCCCCAGCATTTT.

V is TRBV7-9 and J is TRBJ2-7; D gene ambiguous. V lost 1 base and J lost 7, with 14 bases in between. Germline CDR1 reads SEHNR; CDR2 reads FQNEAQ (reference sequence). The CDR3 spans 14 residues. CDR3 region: CASSLDLTPWEQYF. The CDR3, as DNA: TGTGCCAGCAGCTTAGATTTGACTCCCTGGGAGCAGTACTTC.

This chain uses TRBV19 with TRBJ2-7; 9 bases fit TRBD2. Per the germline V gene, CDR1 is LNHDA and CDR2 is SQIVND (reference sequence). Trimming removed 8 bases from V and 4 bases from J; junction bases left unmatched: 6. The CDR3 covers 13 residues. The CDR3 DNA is TGTGCCAGTGCGGGAGGGCCTAGGTACGAGCAGTACTTC. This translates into CASAGGPRYEQYF. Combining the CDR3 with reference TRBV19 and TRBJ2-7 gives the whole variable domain DGGITQSPKYLFRKEGQNVTLSCEQNLNHDAMYWYRQDPGQGLRLIYYSQIVNDFQKGDIAEGYSVSREKKESFPLTVTSAQKNPTAFYLCASAGGPRYEQYFGPGTRLTVT.

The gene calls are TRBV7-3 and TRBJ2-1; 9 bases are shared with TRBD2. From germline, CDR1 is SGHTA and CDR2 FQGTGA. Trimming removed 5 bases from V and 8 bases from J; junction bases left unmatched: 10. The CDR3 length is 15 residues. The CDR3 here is CASSPGGGRAYEQFF. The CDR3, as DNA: TGTGCCAGCAGCCCCGGGGGCGGGAGGGCCTATGAGCAGTTCTTC.

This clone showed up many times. CDR3 residues: CASSLVATEAFF. As DNA, the CDR3 is TGTGCCAGCAGCTTGGTTGCGACTGAAGCTTTCTTT. This chain uses TRBV5-8 with TRBJ1-1; D not certain. CDR3 length equals 12 residues. Deletions cut 0 bases from V and 5 bases from J, with 5 bases between. Germline V gene data show CDR1 as SGHTS and CDR2 as YDEGEE.

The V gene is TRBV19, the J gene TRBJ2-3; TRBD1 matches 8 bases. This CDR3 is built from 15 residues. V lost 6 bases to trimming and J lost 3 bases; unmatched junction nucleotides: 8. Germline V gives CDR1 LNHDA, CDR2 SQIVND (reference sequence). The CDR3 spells CASRDGQGGTDTQYF. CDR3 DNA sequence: TGTGCCAGTAGGGACGGACAGGGTGGGACAGATACGCAGTATTTT.

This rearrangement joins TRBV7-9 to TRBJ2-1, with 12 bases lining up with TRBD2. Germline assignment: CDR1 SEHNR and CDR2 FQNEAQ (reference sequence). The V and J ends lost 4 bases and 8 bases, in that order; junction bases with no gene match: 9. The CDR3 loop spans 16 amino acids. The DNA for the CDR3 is TGTGCCAGCAGCTCCTTTCTAGCGGGAGGGCCAGATGAGCAGTTCTTC. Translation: CASSSFLAGGPDEQFF. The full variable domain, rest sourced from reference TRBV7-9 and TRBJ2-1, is DTGVSQNPRHKITKRGQNVTFRCDPISEHNRLYWYRQTLGQGPEFLTYFQNEAQLEKSRLLSDRFSAERPKGSFSTLEIQRTEQGDSAMYLCASSSFLAGGPDEQFFGPGTRLTVL.

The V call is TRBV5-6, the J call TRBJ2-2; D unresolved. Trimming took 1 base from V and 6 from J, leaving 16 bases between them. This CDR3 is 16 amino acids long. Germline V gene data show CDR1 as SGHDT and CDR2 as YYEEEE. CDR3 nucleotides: TGTGCCAGCAGCTTGTTTGTATTGATAGAACCCGGGGAGCTGTTTTTT. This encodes CASSLFVLIEPGELFF.

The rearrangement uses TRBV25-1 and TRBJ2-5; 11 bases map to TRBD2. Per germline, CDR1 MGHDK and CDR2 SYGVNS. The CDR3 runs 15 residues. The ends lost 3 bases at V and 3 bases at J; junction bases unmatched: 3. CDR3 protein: CASSEGTSGKETQYF. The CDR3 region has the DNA TGTGCCAGCAGTGAGGGGACTAGCGGAAAAGAGACCCAGTACTTC.

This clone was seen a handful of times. The DNA for the CDR3 is TGTGCCAGCAGTGAACCGGGACAGGGCGACTATGGCTACACCTTC. The encoded protein is CASSEPGQGDYGYTF. J is TRBJ1-2 and V is TRBV25-1; TRBD1 matches 9 bases. After removal of 2 bases from V and 3 bases from J, the junction contained 4 bases not matched to a gene. CDR1 MGHDK and CDR2 SYGVNS come from the germline V gene. CDR3 size: 15 residues.

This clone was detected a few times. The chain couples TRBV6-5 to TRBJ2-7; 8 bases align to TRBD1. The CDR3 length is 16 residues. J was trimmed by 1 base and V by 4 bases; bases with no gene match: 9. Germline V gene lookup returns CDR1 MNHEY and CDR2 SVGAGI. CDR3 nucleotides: TGTGCCAGCAGTTTTACTACAGGGGGAGCTTCCTACGAGCAGTACTTC. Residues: CASSFTTGGASYEQYF.

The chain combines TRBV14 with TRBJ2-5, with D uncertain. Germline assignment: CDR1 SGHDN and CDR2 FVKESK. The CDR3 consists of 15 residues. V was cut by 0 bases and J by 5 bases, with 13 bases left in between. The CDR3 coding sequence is TGTGCCAGCAGCCAAGATGGTAGATCGTGGGAGACCCAGTACTTC. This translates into CASSQDGRSWETQYF.